The following is a T cell receptor (beta chain) sequence with its context. This specimen belongs to a study of blood T cell repertoires in COVID-19. In the study overall: T cells, B-cell-depleted T cells, or PBMCs supplied cDNA or gDNA.

The table came from immunoSEQ multiplex PCR; TCRdb's copy has only in-frame clones and leaves some out. In the table there are about 190,000 clones, approximately 84% of which are singletons. Individuals aged about 18 to 89 years were recruited from 24 US areas. Cohorts were determined from participant-reported clinical history. Before being deemed recovered, Cohort 3 donors had two negative PCRs, clearance, or symptom resolution. Germline lookup yields CDR1 SQVTM and CDR2 ANQGSEA. Deletions cut 6 bases from V and 0 bases from J, with 11 bases between. The CDR3 runs to 13 residues. The receptor's source is a woman aged 30 to 39 who had recovered from COVID-19. What was sequenced was PBMCs or T cells enriched from blood (not recorded which). The V gene is TRBV29-1, the J gene TRBJ1-1; perhaps TRBD1 as D (5 bases). The CDR3 sequence: CSVGQELNTEAFF. CDR3 sequence (DNA): TGCAGCGTAGGACAAGAGTTGAACACTGAAGCTTTCTTT.